A selection of T cell receptor beta chains follows, all from one sample in a study of blood T cells in healthy people across ages. TCRdb re-called the 5' RACE reads with MiXCR, one entry per CDR3 protein. Here the sample spans hundreds of thousands of distinct CDR3 sequences, more than 50% being singletons. Input material: blood. Source of these receptors: a man in his forties in good health. Both conserved end residues are trimmed from each CDR3.

v_call | cdr3_aa
TRBV4-1 | ASSQEWAADGEGNTIY
TRBV7-9 | ASSPTGQVSYEQY
TRBV7-2 | ASSLVRSRPSGANVLT
TRBV9 | ASSVALNYGYT
TRBV21-1 | ASSKKQTRQGRRTCPYEQY
TRBV2 | ASSDRQVYGYT
TRBV27 | ASSLYPGTEAF
TRBV4-2 | ASSHFGGPSYEQY
TRBV24-1 | ATSDRSRDRRVGGSTDTQY
TRBV4-1 | ASSQREGYTEAF
TRBV7-2 | ASSLEVGYNEQF
TRBV20-1 | SARGSGKRENIQY
TRBV4-1 | ASSQDRLAGLHQETQY
TRBV6-2/TRBV6-3 | ASSQDKTGRSSYNSPPH
TRBV5-6 | GSSRSAWGRSYEQY
TRBV20-1 | SATYNEQF
TRBV28 | ASSPCRGLGGGYT
TRBV4-3 | ASGRWNEQY
TRBV7-2 | ASSLSGSGRTEQY
TRBV20-1 | SAPTGAANEKLF
TRBV20-1 | SARDQPRTGAWNEQF
TRBV6-2/TRBV6-3 | ASSFPRDEQY
TRBV29-1 | SALQGETQY
TRBV10-3 | AISDQATGELF
TRBV4-2 | AGSQDPGDSPLH
TRBV6-6 | ASSYSGGNYGYT
TRBV29-1 | SVRMGSRSTGELF
TRBV12-3/TRBV12-4 | ASSPPGLAGDSPYNEQF
TRBV20-1 | SASLGDPTYEQY
TRBV20-1 | SAWTASSYEQY
TRBV6-5 | ASVRDNTGTDTQY
TRBV5-1 | ASYGGSSTDTQY
TRBV7-2 | ASSLTSGRALLGEQY
TRBV7-2 | ASSGGRGRIEQF
TRBV28 | ASSQPRGANEQY
TRBV3-1 | ASSKDRREYWTDTQY
TRBV24-1 | ATSDARDSWFEQF
TRBV7-2 | ASRRTSRDTQY
TRBV12-3/TRBV12-4 | ASSLARGQLYEQY
TRBV28 | ASSLATGQGGETQY
TRBV28 | ASAFRGQGAYNEQF
TRBV6-6 | ASSSIRARDGQF
TRBV3-1 | ASSQKQNTGELF
TRBV3-1 | ACSQGVASLYEQY
TRBV20-1 | SAARGDVGEQY
TRBV4-3 | ASSRGRAYRTNTQY
TRBV7-3 | ASSSGQGLSHYEQY
TRBV12-3/TRBV12-4 | ASSSGLFTQY
TRBV6-1 | ASSVQQGYGYT
TRBV28 | ASSETHQPQH
TRBV20-1 | SARDGRGSLRANVLT
TRBV15 | ATSSYREFYEQY
TRBV27 | AIFRDRGPGRPQH
TRBV5-1 | ASSLGLAGGSETQY
TRBV27 | ASSRSEVMGTYEQY
TRBV20-1 | SARSTGGTAF
TRBV5-1 | ASSNGAVKNIQY